These 11 T cell receptor beta chains were sequenced from one sample in a study of shared clonotypes between healthy human individuals (dated by TCRdb to 2020 to 2022). For the CD8 naive samples, CD45RO-negative cells were positively selected for CCR7, yielding a CD45RA+CCR7+ population from which TemRA cells were excluded. Receptors were amplified or captured by the immunoSEQ multiplex PCR assay. This immuneACCESS table, as held by TCRdb, lists in-frame sequences with V and J called but not all clones. Of the missing ones, under half trace to an unresolved V gene in checked studies; the others have no known cause. The sample data list around 600,000 clones, and about 95% of these were observed just once. Of the sample, approximately 0.11% is held by the ten largest clones. Sequenced input: naive CD8+ T cells sorted from blood. The cell subset or site label corresponds to: CD45RA+CCR7+. The receptors stem from a woman in her 30s in good health.

This clone was observed a single time. The junction departs from germline at one end; a sequencing error may be responsible. The genes are TRBV5-1 and TRBJ2-7, with D uncertain. Germline CDR1 and CDR2: SGHRS and YFSETQ. The CDR3 is 12 amino acids. The CDR3: CASSLTLYEQYF. CDR3 sequence (DNA): TGTGCCAGCAGCTTGACGCTCTACGAGCAGTACTTC.

V is TRBV10-1 and J is TRBJ2-2, with D uncertain. Germline V gives CDR1 WNHNN, CDR2 SYGVQD (reference sequence). The CDR3 has 16 residues. Trimming stripped 3 bases from V and 0 bases from J, with 11 bases between. This chain's CDR3 is CASSEEEPPNTGELFF. The CDR3 DNA is TGCGCCAGCAGTGAAGAGGAGCCTCCGAACACCGGGGAGCTGTTTTTT.

CDR3 nucleotides: TGTGCCAGCAGTGAAGGGACAGGGGGCGGGTACGAGCAGTACTTC. Translating gives CASSEGTGGGYEQYF. The rearrangement uses TRBV2 and TRBJ2-7; TRBD1 agrees at 11 bases. Losses at the gene ends were 1 base for V and 4 bases for J; bases not matched to a gene: 3. Germline V gene data show CDR1 as SNHLY and CDR2 as FYNNEI. The CDR3 sequence is 15 residues long. Drawing the rest from reference TRBV2 and TRBJ2-7, the complete variable domain is EPEVTQTPSHQVTQMGQEVILRCVPISNHLYFYWYRQILGQKVEFLVSFYNNEISEKSEIFDDQFSVERPDGSNFTLKIRSTKLEDSAMYFCASSEGTGGGYEQYFGPGTRLTVT.

The chain uses TRBV6-1 and TRBJ2-5; D may be TRBD1 (6 bases). The germline V gene encodes CDR1 MNHNS and CDR2 SASEGT. V was cut by 2 bases and J by 3 bases, with 22 bases left in between. This CDR3 comprises 18 residues. In nucleotides, the CDR3 is TGTGCCAGCAGTGAATCATTCAGGGGAGTGGGCCCGAAAGAGACCCAGTACTTC. Its translation is CASSESFRGVGPKETQYF.

This CDR3 reads CASSFEFGRNTQYF. The CDR3 nucleotides read TGTGCCAGCAGCTTCGAGTTTGGGCGGAATACGCAGTATTTT. J is TRBJ2-3 and V is TRBV11-2; D ambiguous. CDR1 and CDR2 from the germline V gene are SGHAT and FQNNGV. CDR3 length equals 14 residues. V was trimmed by 3 bases and J by 7 bases, leaving 14 bases between them.

The sample holds one count of this clone. The V and J genes are TRBV13 and TRBJ2-7, with 7 bases that match TRBD1. Germline V gene sequence: CDR1 PRHDT, CDR2 FYEKMQ (reference sequence). The CDR3 loop spans 13 amino acids. The junction had 8 bases not matched to a gene; V was cut back by 5 bases and J by 7 bases. In DNA, the CDR3 is TGTGCCAGCAGCCCCCCCGACAGGGTTGAGCAGTACTTC. Residues: CASSPPDRVEQYF.

The genes are TRBV19 and TRBJ2-1; 7 bases map to TRBD2. Germline CDR1 LNHDA, CDR2 SQIVND (reference sequence). The length of the CDR3 is 15 residues. J was trimmed by 1 base and V by 6 bases; bases with no gene match: 6. CDR3: CASSPTGRSYNEQFF. In DNA form, the CDR3 reads TGTGCCAGTAGCCCAACCGGGAGGTCCTACAATGAGCAGTTCTTC.

The chain carries TRBV25-1 and TRBJ2-3; D gene uncertain. The germline CDR1 and CDR2 sequences are MGHDK and SYGVNS. The CDR3 totals 15 residues. V was trimmed by 1 base and J by 6 bases, leaving 14 bases between them. The DNA for the CDR3 is TGTGCCAGCAGTGAATGGGGTGTGACGCCGGATACGCAGTATTTT. Its protein is CASSEWGVTPDTQYF. The full variable domain, completed using reference TRBV25-1 and TRBJ2-3, is EADIYQTPRYLVIGTGKKITLECSQTMGHDKMYWYQQDPGMELHLIHYSYGVNSTEKGDLSSESTVSRIRTEHFPLTLESARPSHTSQYLCASSEWGVTPDTQYFGPGTRLTVL.

V usage is TRBV5-1 and J usage is TRBJ1-2; 7 positions agree with TRBD1. The CDR3 has 14 amino acids. Losses at the gene ends were 4 bases for V and 8 bases for J; bases not matched to a gene: 11. Germline V gives CDR1 SGHRS, CDR2 YFSETQ. The CDR3 loop reads CASSTLLTGVGYTF. DNA for the CDR3: TGCGCCAGCAGCACGCTACTAACAGGGGTCGGCTACACCTTC.

This chain connects TRBV27 to TRBJ2-5; 10 bases align to TRBD2. The DNA end is a closer match to TRBJ2-7, so the J assignment may be wrong. Germline assignment: CDR1 MNHEY and CDR2 SMNVEV (reference sequence). The CDR3 contains 15 residues. The CDR3 DNA reads TGTGCCAGCAGTTCCAAGCGGGAGGGCTCCTACGAGCAGTACTTC. This gives the protein CASSSKREGSYEQYF.

The chain couples TRBV27 to TRBJ1-5; D is perhaps TRBD1 (5 bases). The germline CDR1 and CDR2 sequences are MNHEY and SMNVEV (reference sequence). This CDR3 has 15 amino acids. V lost 5 bases and J 0 bases, leaving 11 bases between the germline ends. CDR3 sequence: CASSRTPYSNQPQHF. CDR3 nucleotides: TGTGCCAGCAGTCGGACACCTTATAGCAATCAGCCCCAGCATTTT.